Here is one TCR beta chain with its context. This sample is drawn from a study of OX40 agonist ivuxolimab in advanced cancers. Here immunoSEQ multiplex PCR was the method, and the copy in TCRdb shows in-frame clones only, minus some. This sample carries 20,000 or so clones, 65% to 80% of them seen once, and the ten largest clones take approximately 15%. Trimming pared 3 bases from V and 0 bases from J, leaving 8 bases between. There are 14 residues in the CDR3. Per the germline V gene, CDR1 is MNHEY and CDR2 is SMNVEV (reference sequence). The sequence derives from an adult with an advanced solid tumor such as melanoma, head and neck, liver or kidney cancer. The chain joins TRBV27 to TRBJ2-5, with D unresolved. This material consisted of CD4+ or CD8+ T cells sorted from blood, taken in a trial of the OX40 agonist ivuxolimab. The CDR3, as DNA: TGTGCCAGCAGTTTTTGGGCAGACCAAGAGACCCAGTACTTC. Its protein product is CASSFWADQETQYF.